The 27 T cell receptor beta chains below all came from one sample that was sequenced in a study of blood T cell repertoires in COVID-19. The repertoire was sequenced with immunoSEQ multiplex PCR; TCRdb's copy has only in-frame clones and lacks some. The repertoire has 200,000 to 250,000 clones, around 86% of them found once; the top ten carry approximately 2.1%. Sequenced material: PBMCs or T cells enriched from blood (not recorded which). The receptor set was obtained from a woman aged 45-60 years who had recovered from COVID-19.

The CDR3 is CASSPDRDNEQFF. The CDR3 DNA reads TGTGCCAGCAGCCCAGACAGGGACAATGAGCAGTTCTTC. This chain links TRBV5-4 with TRBJ2-1; 7 nucleotides line up with TRBD1. Per the germline V gene, CDR1 is SGHNT and CDR2 is YYREEE (reference sequence). V was clipped by 4 bases and J by 5 bases; unmatched bases: 3. This CDR3 is built from 13 residues.

This sequence joins TRBV3-1 (or the pseudogene TRBV3-2) and TRBJ1-2; 9 positions match TRBD1. The germline gives CDR1 LGHDT, CDR2 YNNKEL (reference sequence). Trimming at V came to 7 bases and at J to 8 bases, leaving 8 bases not matched to a gene. There are 13 residues in the CDR3. This CDR3 is CASTSDRGRGYTF. The CDR3 region has the DNA TGTGCCAGCACCTCCGACAGGGGGAGGGGCTACACCTTC.

The chain recombines TRBV7-9 with TRBJ1-5, with unresolved D. This CDR3 contains 13 residues. Trimming stripped 2 bases from V and 3 bases from J, with 5 bases between. Germline CDR1 and CDR2: SEHNR and FQNEAQ (reference sequence). CDR3 nucleotide sequence: TGTGCCAGCAGCTTATCCCTCAATCAGCCCCAGCATTTT. Protein: CASSLSLNQPQHF.

This rearrangement joins TRBV24-1 to TRBJ2-1; no reliable D call. V was clipped by 1 base and J by 8 bases, with 11 bases between them. The CDR3 is 14 residues long. The V gene's germline CDR1 is KGHDR and CDR2 SFDVKD. CDR3 in amino acids: CATSDFPLVHEQFF. CDR3 nucleotides: TGTGCCACCAGTGATTTTCCCCTCGTCCATGAGCAGTTCTTC.

The chain joins TRBV7-2 to TRBJ2-1, with D possibly matching TRBD1 (6 bases). Trimming took 5 bases from V and 0 from J, leaving 17 bases between them. CDR3 length: 17 residues. CDR1 is SGHTA, CDR2 FQGNSA, per germline. Here the CDR3 reads CASSRRPTRGSYNEQFF. Written as DNA, the CDR3 is TGTGCCAGCAGCAGACGTCCTACCAGGGGCTCCTACAATGAGCAGTTCTTC.

The chain recombines TRBV11-2 with TRBJ2-1, with D possibly TRBD2 on 5 matching bases. The CDR3 is 14 residues long. The V gene's germline CDR1 is SGHAT and CDR2 FQNNGV. Trimming cost V 5 bases and J 9 bases, with 17 bases left between them. The CDR3 loop reads CASSNLGLASEQFF. CDR3 DNA sequence: TGTGCCAGCAGCAACCTCGGGCTAGCCAGTGAGCAGTTCTTC. The full variable domain, its missing parts supplied by reference TRBV11-2 and TRBJ2-1, is EAGVAQSPRYKIIEKRQSVAFWCNPISGHATLYWYQQILGQGPKLLIQFQNNGVVDDSQLPKDRFSAERLKGVDSTLKIQPAKLEDSAVYLCASSNLGLASEQFFGPGTRLTVL.

The chain combines TRBV6-6 with TRBJ2-1, with 8 positions matching TRBD2. CDR3 length equals 13 residues. Germline CDR1 and CDR2: MNHNY and SVGAGI (reference sequence). The V gene end was trimmed by 8 bases and the J gene end by 6 bases; junction bases not matched to a gene: 6. CDR3 region: CASAAGASNEQFF. The CDR3 DNA sequence: TGTGCCAGCGCAGCGGGAGCGTCCAATGAGCAGTTCTTC.

V usage is TRBV3-1 (or the pseudogene TRBV3-2) and J usage is TRBJ2-7; 9 bases agree with TRBD2. The germline CDR1 and CDR2 sequences are LGHDT and YNNKEL (reference sequence). This CDR3 is built from 17 residues. V gave up 0 bases and J gave up 0 bases; unmatched junction bases: 6. The CDR3 DNA reads TGTGCCAGCAGCCAAGATGGCCCAGCGGGGGGCTCCTACGAGCAGTACTTC. This gives the protein CASSQDGPAGGSYEQYF.

The chain joins TRBV11-3 to TRBJ2-1; D is uncertain. Trimming took off 5 bases at V and 0 bases at J, with 17 bases between the two ends. Germline V gives CDR1 SGHNT, CDR2 YENEEA. The CDR3 sequence is 17 residues long. CDR3 nucleotides: TGTGCCAGCAGCACACGTCATGCAGGCAGCTCCTACAATGAGCAGTTCTTC. The encoded protein is CASSTRHAGSSYNEQFF.

The gene calls are TRBV3-1 (or the pseudogene TRBV3-2) and TRBJ2-1; maybe TRBD2 (5 bases). This CDR3 is built from 15 residues. V lost 1 base to trimming and J lost 9 bases, with 16 bases between them. Germline values: CDR1 LGHDT, CDR2 YNNKEL (reference sequence). CDR3 coding DNA: TGTGCCAGCAGCCAAGGAGGTCTAGCCTGGGGTGAGCAGTTCTTC. As protein: CASSQGGLAWGEQFF.

This chain connects TRBV4-1 to TRBJ2-1, with 7 bases that match TRBD2. Trimming took 1 base from V and 4 from J; bases not matched to a gene: 10. The CDR3 has 17 amino acids. Germline V gene lookup returns CDR1 MGHRA and CDR2 YSYEKL. The CDR3: CASSQGRASGRYNEQFF. The DNA of the CDR3 is TGCGCCAGCAGCCAAGGTCGGGCTAGCGGTCGTTACAATGAGCAGTTCTTC.

This chain connects TRBV3-1 (or the pseudogene TRBV3-2) to TRBJ1-3; 7 bases agree with TRBD1. V shed 8 bases, J shed 8 bases, and the junction held 9 bases outside the gene matches. Germline V gives CDR1 LGHDT, CDR2 YNNKEL (reference sequence). The CDR3 sequence is 13 residues long. Here the CDR3 DNA reads TGTGCCAGCGTGGACAGGCGTCAGGACACCATATATTTT. Encoded protein: CASVDRRQDTIYF.

The chain couples TRBV4-1 to TRBJ1-4; tentative D call: TRBD1 (5 bases). The CDR3 spans 14 residues. Germline assignment: CDR1 MGHRA and CDR2 YSYEKL. Trimming pared 5 bases from V and 8 bases from J, leaving 15 bases between. CDR3 region: CASSSRGVEEKLFF. For the CDR3, the DNA is TGCGCCAGCAGCTCCCGGGGGGTGGAGGAAAAACTGTTTTTT.

This chain connects TRBV6-5 to TRBJ2-7; maybe TRBD2 (5 bases). Germline CDR1 reads MNHEY; CDR2 reads SVGAGI. V lost 7 bases and J lost 0, with 13 bases in between. This CDR3 is built from 14 residues. The CDR3 spells CASIRQGSSYEQYF. The CDR3 coding sequence is TGTGCCAGCATTAGACAAGGGAGCTCCTACGAGCAGTACTTC.

The J gene is TRBJ2-2, the V gene TRBV9; TRBD2 aligns across 8 bases. The CDR3 extends over 15 amino acids. Trimming took 0 bases from V and 6 from J; bases not matched to a gene: 4. Germline V lookup: CDR1 SGDLS, CDR2 YYNGEE. CDR3 nucleotide sequence: TGTGCCAGCAGCGTAGCCGGGAGGGTGGCCGGGGAGCTGTTTTTT. Translating gives CASSVAGRVAGELFF.

This rearrangement joins TRBV7-9 to TRBJ2-1; D perhaps matches TRBD2 (7 bases). Trimming left V 0 bases short and J 14 bases short, with 11 bases between. Germline V gene lookup returns CDR1 SEHNR and CDR2 FQNEAQ (reference sequence). CDR3 length equals 12 residues. CDR3 protein: CASSLAGGLEFF. CDR3 sequence (DNA): TGTGCCAGCAGCTTAGCGGGGGGGCTGGAGTTCTTC. The full variable domain, rest sourced from reference TRBV7-9 and TRBJ2-1, is DTGVSQNPRHKITKRGQNVTFRCDPISEHNRLYWYRQTLGQGPEFLTYFQNEAQLEKSRLLSDRFSAERPKGSFSTLEIQRTEQGDSAMYLCASSLAGGLEFFGPGTRLTVL.

By proportion, this clone is medium-sized. The chain couples TRBV6-2 or TRBV6-3 to TRBJ2-1; 14 bases are a match to TRBD2. Germline trimming cut 4 bases from V and 0 bases from J; bases unmatched to any gene: 8. Germline V gene sequence: CDR1 MNHEY, CDR2 SVGEGT. This CDR3 region has 19 residues. CDR3 in amino acids: CASSLTSGRAGGSYNEQFF. CDR3 in DNA: TGTGCCAGCAGTTTGACTAGCGGGAGGGCCGGGGGCTCCTACAATGAGCAGTTCTTC.

The chain uses TRBV30 and TRBJ2-2; D remains unclear. The CDR3 consists of 14 residues. The V and J ends lost 5 bases and 0 bases respectively, with 10 bases between them. The germline V gene has CDR1 GTSNPN and CDR2 SVGIG (reference sequence). This CDR3 reads CAWVARTNTGELFF. In nucleotides, the CDR3 is TGTGCCTGGGTGGCGAGGACGAACACCGGGGAGCTGTTTTTT.

V and J are TRBV4-3 and TRBJ2-1; perhaps TRBD2 as D (8 bases). V shed 5 bases and J shed 0 bases, with 17 bases lying between them. The germline CDR1 and CDR2 sequences are LGHNA and YSLEER. The CDR3 runs to 17 residues. CDR3 sequence: CASSTHSGDSSYNEQFF. CDR3 nucleotides: TGCGCCAGCAGCACGCATAGCGGGGACAGCTCCTACAATGAGCAGTTCTTC.

The gene calls are TRBV6-1 and TRBJ1-1; D unclear. Germline values: CDR1 MNHNS, CDR2 SASEGT. The CDR3 is 14 residues long. Trimming removed 1 base from V and 5 bases from J, with 11 bases in between. CDR3 protein: CASSEGSGFTEAFF. CDR3 in DNA: TGTGCCAGCAGTGAAGGGTCAGGCTTTACTGAAGCTTTCTTT.

This chain connects TRBV18 to TRBJ2-7, with 10 bases identical to TRBD1. The V segment lost 1 base and the J segment 2 bases; nucleotides outside the gene matches: 11. Germline CDR1 is KGHSH and CDR2 is LQKENI. The CDR3 is made up of 18 amino acids. CDR3 coding DNA: TGTGCCAGCTCACCACGTCTTTTAGGAGGGACAGGGGCCTACGAGCAGTACTTC. Translated: CASSPRLLGGTGAYEQYF.

CDR3 region: CASSSPGGAVEKLFF. The CDR3 bases are TGTGCCAGCAGCTCCCCCGGGGGGGCTGTTGAAAAACTGTTTTTT. The chain recombines TRBV5-5 with TRBJ1-4, with TRBD1 as a possible D gene (6 bases). V lost 3 bases, J lost 7 bases, and 16 bases lay in between. Germline CDR1 and CDR2: SGHKS and YYEKEE (reference sequence). This CDR3 comprises 15 residues.

The chain carries TRBV3-1 (or the pseudogene TRBV3-2) and TRBJ1-4; tentative D call: TRBD1 (5 bases). With 0 bases removed from V and 8 bases from J, the gap between germline ends came to 16 bases. CDR1 and CDR2 from the germline V gene are LGHDT and YNNKEL (reference sequence). The CDR3 has 16 amino acids. CDR3 in amino acids: CASSQEGPLRGEKLFF. CDR3 nucleotide sequence: TGTGCCAGCAGCCAAGAAGGGCCCCTGCGGGGGGAAAAACTGTTTTTT.

This sequence joins TRBV28 and TRBJ2-7; maybe TRBD1 (5 bases). This CDR3 is built from 14 residues. V lost 9 bases, J lost 4 bases, and 19 bases lay in between. Germline CDR1 MDHEN, CDR2 SYDVKM. The CDR3 spells CASTSPSGAYEQYF. For the CDR3, the DNA is TGTGCCAGTACGAGCCCTAGTGGGGCATACGAGCAGTACTTC.

The chain joins TRBV28 to TRBJ1-5; D might be TRBD1 (5 bases). V shed 8 bases and J shed 9 bases, with 11 bases lying between them. There are 11 residues in the CDR3. Germline V gives CDR1 MDHEN, CDR2 SYDVKM. The DNA of the CDR3 is TGTGCCAGCGGGACTAGTAGGCCCCAGCATTTT. Protein: CASGTSRPQHF.

The chain's CDR3 is CATSDVQTGPYGYTF. The CDR3 DNA sequence: TGTGCCACCAGCGATGTTCAGACAGGCCCCTATGGCTACACCTTC. The gene calls are TRBV15 and TRBJ1-2; D perhaps matches TRBD1 (6 bases). Trimming cost V 5 bases and J 4 bases, with 17 bases left between them. Germline values: CDR1 LNHNV, CDR2 YYDKDF (reference sequence). This CDR3 contains 15 residues.

V and J are TRBV7-3 and TRBJ2-1; 11 nucleotides agree with TRBD2. The V gene's germline CDR1 is SGHTA and CDR2 FQGTGA. J was trimmed by 2 bases and V by 4 bases; bases with no gene match: 4. The CDR3 consists of 16 residues. The CDR3 DNA follows: TGTGCCAGCAGCTCCCTAGCGGGGGGACCCTACAATGAGCAGTTCTTC. Amino acids: CASSSLAGGPYNEQFF.